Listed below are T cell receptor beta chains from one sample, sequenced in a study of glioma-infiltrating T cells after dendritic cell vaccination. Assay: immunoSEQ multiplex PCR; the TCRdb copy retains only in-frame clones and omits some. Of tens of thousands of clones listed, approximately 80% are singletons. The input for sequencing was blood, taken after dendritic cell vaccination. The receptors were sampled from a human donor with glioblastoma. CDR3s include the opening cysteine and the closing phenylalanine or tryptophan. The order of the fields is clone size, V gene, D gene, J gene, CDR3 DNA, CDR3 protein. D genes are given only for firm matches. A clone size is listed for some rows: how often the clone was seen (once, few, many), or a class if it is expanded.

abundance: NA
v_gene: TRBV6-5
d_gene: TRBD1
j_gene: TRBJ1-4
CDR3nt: TGTGCCAGCAGCAAGACAGGGAACGGGGAAAAACTGTTTTTT
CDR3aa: CASSKTGNGEKLFF

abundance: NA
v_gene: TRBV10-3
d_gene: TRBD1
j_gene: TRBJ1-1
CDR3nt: TGTGCCATCAGTGAGTCGACAGGGGGAGCTGAAGCTTTCTTT
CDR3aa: CAISESTGGAEAFF

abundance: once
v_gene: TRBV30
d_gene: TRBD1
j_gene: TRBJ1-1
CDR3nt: TGTGCCTGGAGTGCCGCTCCCAGGGGGCGGGATGAAGCTTTCTTT
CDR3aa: CAWSAAPRGRDEAFF

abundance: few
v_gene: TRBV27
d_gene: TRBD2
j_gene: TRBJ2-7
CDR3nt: TGTGCCAGCAGTTTACTAGCGGGTCCTTCCTACGAGCAGTACTTC
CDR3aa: CASSLLAGPSYEQYF

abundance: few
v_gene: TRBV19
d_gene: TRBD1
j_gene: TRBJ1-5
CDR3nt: TGTGCCAGTAGGAGGGGGACAGCTGGGAATCAGCCCCAGCATTTT
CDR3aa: CASRRGTAGNQPQHF

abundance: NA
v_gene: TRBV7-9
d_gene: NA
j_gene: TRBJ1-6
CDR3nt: TGTGCCAGCAGCCCCTCACACGGCGACAAGTTCGGCTATAATTCACCCCTCCACTTT
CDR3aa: CASSPSHGDKFGYNSPLHF

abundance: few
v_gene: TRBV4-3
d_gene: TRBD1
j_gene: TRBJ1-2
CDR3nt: TGCGCCAGCAGCCAGAAGACAGGGGGACCCTATGGCTACACCTTC
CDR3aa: CASSQKTGGPYGYTF

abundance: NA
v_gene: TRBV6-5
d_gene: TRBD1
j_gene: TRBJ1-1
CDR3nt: TGTGCCAGCAGCCGGGACAGGGCCCGAGGTGCAGCTTTCTTT
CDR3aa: CASSRDRARGAAFF

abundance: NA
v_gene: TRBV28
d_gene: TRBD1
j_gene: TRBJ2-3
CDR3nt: TGTGCCAGCAGTTCCACAGGGGCCCAGGGAGATACGCAGTATTTT
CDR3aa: CASSSTGAQGDTQYF

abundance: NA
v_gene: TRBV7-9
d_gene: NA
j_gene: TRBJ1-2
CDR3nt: TGTGCCAGCAGCTTAGACGGGTATGGCTACACCTTC
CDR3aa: CASSLDGYGYTF

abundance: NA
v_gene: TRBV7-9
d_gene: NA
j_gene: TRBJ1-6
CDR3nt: TGTGCCAGCAGGGGGGGAGACTCGGGATATAATTCACCCCTCCACTTT
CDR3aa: CASRGGDSGYNSPLHF